Given below is one TCR beta chain in context. Its antigen is currently unknown. The data were taken from a study of T cell repertoires in cytomegalovirus infection. Trimming stripped 2 bases from V and 6 bases from J, with 4 bases between. Germline lookup yields CDR1 SGHDN and CDR2 FVKESK. The length of the CDR3 is 12 residues. TCRdb analysed the reads with MiXCR anew, one entry per CDR3 protein. The data contain 640,000 or so distinct CDR3 sequences, roughly 33% of them singletons. The TCR sequence derives from a human donor in good health (CMV status not recorded). Some clones in this sample may be carry-over from other donors' samples. The chain combines TRBV14 with TRBJ1-4; D gene ambiguous. The sequencing here drew on cultured PBMCs, taken from culture after CMV antigen stimulation. The CDR3, as DNA: TGTGCCAGCAGCCAAACGTATGAAAAACTGTTTTTT. Translation gives CASSQTYEKLFF. The full variable domain, with the rest looked up from reference TRBV14 and TRBJ1-4, is EAGVTQFPSHSVIEKGQTVTLRCDPISGHDNLYWYRRVMGKEIKFLLHFVKESKQDESGMPNNRFLAERTGGTYSTLKVQPAELEDSGVYFCASSQTYEKLFFGSGTQLSVL.